This TCR beta chain was identified in a study of vaccination and CD4 T cells after COVID-19 (dated by TCRdb to the early 2020s). Turning to the overall study: Convalescent patients had a positive SARS-CoV-2 result on nasal swab PCR, and of these patients, several had mild disease and one had severe disease. Post-COVID blood samples were collected from convalescent patients a median of around 96 days after diagnosis, with a range of about 30 to 161 days. Participants received two doses of either the Pfizer-BioNTech BNT162b2 vaccine (n=8) or the Moderna mRNA-1273 vaccine (n=2). In ten to eleven COVID-19 convalescent patients and 4 infection-naive healthy vaccine recipients, the spike-specific CD4+ TCR repertoire before mRNA vaccination was compared with the repertoire after mRNA vaccination. Six males and four females were included in the convalescent cohort, with two Hispanic individuals, seven Caucasians, two Asians and one multiracial person represented. Post-vaccine blood samples were taken a median of about 70 days after the second vaccine dose, with a range of roughly 14 to 250 days. Control cultures received a CEFX viral epitope pool as the positive control, an HIV-1 Nef peptide pool as the negative control, or no peptide. Overlapping spike peptide pools from SARS-CoV-2 and from the common cold coronaviruses HCoV-NL63, HCoV-OC43 and HCoV-229E were used as culture stimuli. Overall results and qualifications from the work: An increase in the median number of SARS-CoV-2-reactive clonotypes from approximately 21 after infection to 35 to 40 after vaccination was observed, but the change was not found to be significant. Among convalescent patients, a median about 86% of the SARS-CoV-2-reactive clones seen after vaccination appeared only after vaccination, which suggests priming specific to the vaccine. In convalescent patients, nearly all vaccine-specific clones (304 of 307) were found to be mono-reactive for SARS-CoV-2 spike rather than cross-reactive with common cold coronaviruses. The study included relatively few convalescent patients and did not analyze early timepoints after natural infection.

This clonotype turned up a few times. This clone's antigen is unknown. Base quality data are lacking; no much larger clone is found one base away. V was cut back by 2 bases and J by 3 bases, leaving a gap of 13 bases between them. The germline V gene provides CDR1 MNHEY and CDR2 SVGEGT. The CDR3 measures 15 amino acids from cysteine to phenylalanine. Kept here is only the CDR3 DNA, which spans 45 bases and is read in frame from base 1. The library came from PCR. DNA from cultured CD4+ T cells was subjected to TCR sequencing with the Oncomine TCR Beta short-read assay at the Johns Hopkins FTIC core. The QIAamp micro DNA kit was used to extract genomic DNA from the cultured CD4+ T cells. Oncomine TCR Beta libraries from cultured CD4+ T cells were pooled using unique dual indexes and sequenced on an Illumina iSeq 100. On the authors' methods: Non-productive sequences were filtered out, and CDR3s that did not start with C, did not end with F or W, or were shorter than 7 amino acids were discarded. Antigen-specific clonotypes were identified with the MANAFEST web application by comparing peptide-stimulated wells with reference and other culture wells. An FDR below 0.05, an odds ratio above 5, and a productive frequency above 0.1% in at least two of three replicate wells were required for clones to be considered positive. Clonotypes that were significantly expanded in both SARS-CoV-2 spike wells and at least one common cold coronavirus spike condition were defined as cross-reactive. CDR3 homology was assessed with Levenshtein distances (stringdist) and unrooted phylogenetic trees (ape) in R version 3.6.1. The raw public reads went through TCRdb reprocessing: fastp at Q25, MiXCR clone calling, in-frame beta chains kept. A single entry per CDR3 protein holds the most common genes and DNA from its merged rows. What appears here as the V and J calls and clone size reflects TCRdb's work, not the paper's. In all, the sample holds about 20,000 distinct CDR3 sequences, and 45% to 70% of those were seen once. About 9.9% of the sample rests with the top ten.

The sample's treatment or condition label, in plain terms: roughly ten-day PBMC culture with coronavirus spike peptide pools or control peptides (ViraFEST assay). The ViraFEST assay was used in the study, in which antigen-specific T cells were expanded with peptide pools and expanded clonotypes were subsequently identified by TCR sequencing. The positive SARS-CoV-2 PCR tests of the convalescent patients were dated from March to December 2020, before the Alpha, Beta and Delta variants emerged in the United States. Each well held approximately 2 million PBMCs cultured in IMDM containing approximately 5% human AB serum and around 10 IU/ml IL-2, with 7.5 to 10 ug/ml peptide pools added. On days 3 and 7, half of the culture medium was replaced with fresh IL-2-containing medium. After around 11 days of culture, CD4+ T cells were isolated by negative selection with the EasySep CD4+ T cell isolation kit. Ficoll-Paque Plus gradient centrifugation was used to isolate PBMCs from whole blood, and the isolated PBMCs were then either used fresh or cryopreserved at -140C. In general, triplicate wells were set up for every culture condition.

The rearranged chain carries TRBV6-2 or TRBV6-3 and TRBJ1-1; no confident D gene assignment can be made. What was sequenced was CD4+ T cells from blood, cultured in vitro. This clonotype was sampled from a human donor who had recovered from COVID-19. DNA sequence: TGTGCCAGCAGTTACCAGGCGATTGGGGACACTGAAGCTTTCTTT. The translation is CASSYQAIGDTEAFF.